This T cell receptor (beta chain) was documented in a study of OX40 agonist ivuxolimab in advanced cancers. Regarding the study in general: Ivuxolimab was an agonistic, fully human IgG2 monoclonal antibody directed against OX40 (CD134), a costimulatory receptor. Prior anti-PD-1, anti-PD-L1 or anti-CTLA-4 therapy was permitted, and 40% to 50% of dose-escalation patients had received checkpoint inhibitors. Of the 52 patients in dose escalation, about 20 had hepatocellular carcinoma, about 15 had melanoma, 9 had renal cell carcinoma and 9 had head and neck cancer. The monotherapy dose-escalation portion (N ≈ 52 patients) of the phase I ivuxolimab trial is reported in the paper. The dose-escalation cohort was approximately 83% male with a mean age of roughly 60 years, ranging from about 23 to 85. Partial responses occurred in three dose-escalation patients: two with cutaneous melanoma and one with hepatocellular carcinoma. Intravenous ivuxolimab was administered to patients every 2 weeks at six dose levels: 0.01, 0.1, 0.3, 1.5, 3 and 10 mg/kg. Peripheral TCRbeta sequencing was intended to test whether TCR sequence diversity was altered and clonal T-cell expansion was caused by ivuxolimab.

Worth noting for this clone: Its recognized antigen is unknown. No much larger clonotype is one base removed from it; base qualities were not supplied.

Spanning cysteine to phenylalanine, the CDR3 consists of 17 amino acids. Just CDR3 DNA is preserved here, 51 bases in frame from base 1. The germline V gene encodes CDR1 SGDLS and CDR2 YYNGEE. For sequencing of the TCRbeta CDR3 region, genomic DNA was extracted from the sorted cells. The immunoSEQ Assay was used for sequencing of TCRbeta CDR3 regions. The clones in this table, taken by TCRdb from immuneACCESS, are in-frame only. Not every clone is retained; where verified, under half of the shortfall comes from an unresolved V gene, and the cause of the rest is unknown. Counted in this sample were some 16,000 clones; 70% to 90% of them appeared once. The top ten clones comprise 29% of the sample. Results and caveats for the whole study, not just this receptor: After ivuxolimab, expanded clones were on average more numerous among CD8+ T cells than among CD4+ T cells. Low levels of normalized T-cell clonal expansion were also shown by some nonresponding patients. In the 0.1-3.0 mg/kg groups, partial responders had among the lowest normalized peripheral clonal expansion, particularly in CD8+ T cells. At doses from 0.1 to 3.0 mg/kg, clonal expansion was seen in both CD4+ and CD8+ blood T cells between baseline and week 6. Antigen specificity was not determined for the clonally expanded peripheral T cells.

The trial excluded patients who had a history of autoimmune disease or who were on systemic immunosuppression. Peripheral blood for TCR sequencing was drawn from every dose cohort at baseline, at cycle 4 day 1 and at cycle 7 day 1. The samples were taken from a phase I, first-in-human, multicenter, open-label dose-escalation trial of ivuxolimab. The trial enrolled adults with locally advanced or metastatic head and neck squamous cell, hepatocellular, melanoma or renal cell carcinoma. Before TCR sequencing, CD4+ T cells and CD8+ T cells from peripheral blood were sorted into separate populations. Rearrangement joined TRBV9 to TRBJ2-5, with 15 bases matching TRBD2. The J call may be incorrect, as the DNA end agrees better with TRBJ2-7. This sequence was found in an adult with an advanced solid tumor such as melanoma, head and neck, liver or kidney cancer. The specimen was CD4+ or CD8+ T cells sorted from blood, collected in a trial of the OX40 agonist ivuxolimab. CDR3 reads: CASSPGLAGGEGHEQYF. Read as DNA, the sequence is TGTGCCAGCAGCCCCGGACTAGCGGGAGGGGAAGGTCACGAGCAGTACTTC.